The 8 T cell receptor beta chains presented below share a single source sample, sequenced in a study of OX40 agonist ivuxolimab in advanced cancers. The library was obtained by the immunoSEQ multiplex PCR assay. The clones in this table, taken by TCRdb from immuneACCESS, are in-frame only. Not every clone is retained; where verified, under half of the shortfall comes from an unresolved V gene, and the cause of the rest is unknown. The sample table records about 82,000 clones; approximately 85% of these occur just once. The ten largest clones represent around 2.3% of the sample. Here the sequenced sample was CD4+ or CD8+ T cells sorted from blood, taken in a trial of the OX40 agonist ivuxolimab. The receptors shown here come from an adult with an advanced solid tumor such as melanoma, head and neck, liver or kidney cancer.

The V gene is TRBV29-1, the J gene TRBJ2-5; D gene ambiguous. The germline V gene has CDR1 SQVTM and CDR2 ANQGSEA. V was cut by 4 bases and J by 3 bases, with 12 bases left in between. The CDR3 is 13 residues long. This chain's CDR3 is CSVGGRVKETQYF. CDR3 DNA sequence: TGCAGCGTTGGGGGTCGGGTCAAAGAGACCCAGTACTTC.

V gene TRBV4-1 combines with J gene TRBJ2-5; D tentatively reads TRBD1 or TRBD2 (6 bases each). The germline CDR1 and CDR2 sequences are MGHRA and YSYEKL. V lost 4 bases to trimming and J lost 0 bases, with 15 bases between them. The CDR3 is 16 residues long. This CDR3 is CASSREPGAYQETQYF. Here the CDR3 DNA reads TGCGCCAGCAGCCGGGAGCCGGGGGCCTACCAAGAGACCCAGTACTTC.

This chain connects TRBV2 to TRBJ2-3, with 10 positions matching TRBD2. CDR1 is SNHLY and CDR2 is FYNNEI in the germline V gene. The V gene end was trimmed by 6 bases and the J gene end by 2 bases; junction bases not matched to a gene: 5. The length of the CDR3 is 15 residues. In nucleotides, the CDR3 is TGTGCCAGCAGCGAACTAGCGGGGTCCACAGATACGCAGTATTTT. Translating it yields CASSELAGSTDTQYF.

The rearrangement joins TRBV6-1 to TRBJ1-3; 7 bases are shared with TRBD1. Germline loops: CDR1 MNHNS, CDR2 SASEGT. Trimming at V came to 6 bases and at J to 7 bases, leaving 6 bases not matched to a gene. The length of the CDR3 is 13 residues. CDR3 protein: CASSLGQSNTIYF. The CDR3 DNA sequence: TGTGCCAGCAGCTTGGGACAGAGTAACACCATATATTTT.

The rearrangement uses TRBV2 and TRBJ1-2, with 10 bases identical to TRBD1. This CDR3 is built from 14 residues. The V gene end was trimmed by 3 bases and the J gene end by 8 bases; junction bases not matched to a gene: 6. Per the germline V gene, CDR1 is SNHLY and CDR2 is FYNNEI. The CDR3 DNA reads as TGTGCCAGCAGTGAGTGGACAGGGGGAATGGGCTACACCTTC. Translating it yields CASSEWTGGMGYTF.

This clone came up once. The genes are TRBV14 and TRBJ2-5; D not certain. Trimming left V 2 bases short and J 3 bases short, with 13 bases between. Germline V gives CDR1 SGHDN, CDR2 FVKESK. The CDR3 length is 15 residues. For the CDR3, the DNA is TGTGCCAGCAGCCAATATGGGTCGTTTGAAGAGACCCAGTACTTC. It specifies CASSQYGSFEETQYF. Full variable domain (missing parts from reference TRBV14 and TRBJ2-5): EAGVTQFPSHSVIEKGQTVTLRCDPISGHDNLYWYRRVMGKEIKFLLHFVKESKQDESGMPNNRFLAERTGGTYSTLKVQPAELEDSGVYFCASSQYGSFEETQYFGPGTRLLVL.

The J gene is TRBJ1-1, the V gene TRBV29-1; no firm D call. This CDR3 is 11 amino acids long. V lost 2 bases and J lost 5, with 6 bases in between. Germline-derived CDR1 and CDR2 are SQVTM and ANQGSEA. CDR3 DNA sequence: TGCAGCGTTGAATCGGGGACTGAAGCTTTCTTT. As protein: CSVESGTEAFF.

The chain joins TRBV28 to TRBJ1-2; 7 nucleotides agree with TRBD1. The V segment lost 7 bases and the J segment 4 bases; nucleotides outside the gene matches: 9. The CDR3 is 14 residues long. The germline V gene has CDR1 MDHEN and CDR2 SYDVKM. CDR3 in amino acids: CASIIGGSRYGYTF. The CDR3, as DNA: TGTGCCAGCATCATAGGGGGCAGCCGCTATGGCTACACCTTC.